This note documents a single T cell receptor beta chain sequence. The specificity of this receptor is unknown. Base-call qualities are not available, and no considerably larger clone is one nucleotide away. TCRbeta CDR3 regions were amplified from genomic DNA using the immunoSEQ Assay, a bias-controlled multiplex PCR. Per the authors' processing: The number of nucleated cells in each sample was estimated by amplification of reference gene primers within the assay. To quantify the absolute abundance of each unique TCRbeta CDR3 rearrangement, sequence reads were collapsed and filtered. For each sample, productive Simpson clonality was calculated as the square root of Simpson's diversity index over productive rearrangements. In TCRdb, the immuneACCESS table is reduced to in-frame sequences with V and J assigned. These tables do not hold every clone; where another copy was compared, an unresolved V gene accounts for under half, and the others remain unexplained. V and J calls and clone size are copied from that table; D and trimming were computed from the DNA. Here the sample has approximately 61,000 clones; around 82% occur a single time. The ten most abundant clones make up 20% to 25% of the sample.

Collaborating institutions collected whole blood in K2EDTA tubes following their own protocols. For TCRbeta analysis, collaborators shipped samples as frozen whole blood, isolated PBMCs, or DNA extracted from either of those sample types. The sample originates from a study of blood T cell repertoires in COVID-19 (dated by TCRdb to the early 2020s). Looking at the study overall: Samples from collaborators originated in the United States, Italy and Spain and spanned both the acute and convalescent phases of COVID-19. The prospective study material was composed of cDNA or gDNA derived from T cells, B-cell-depleted T cells, or PBMCs. Subjects who had been exposed to COVID-19, were actively infected with it, or had recovered from it provided the deeply sampled blood TCRbeta repertoires that made up the dataset. The repertoires were made available in a free public database intended to serve as a resource for research on the immune response to SARS-CoV-2. The samples were drawn from two sources: the first 160 participants of the ongoing ImmuneRACE study, and 1,200 or so subjects contributed by 6 global collaborators. Nearly every sample came with metadata listing a de-identified subject ID, COVID-19 status, age in years and sex. Where available, HLA class I and class II types were obtained from metadata supplied by the sample provider rather than from assay-based typing. Study-wide findings and limitations: The amount of clinical and demographic metadata varied by source and participant and was provided uncurated.

The CDR3 spans 12 residues, from the cysteine through the phenylalanine. The only DNA kept is the CDR3, 36 bases in frame from the first base. The V and J ends are trimmed by 7 bases and 1 base, leaving 7 bases between them. From the germline V gene (reference sequence), CDR1 is MNHEY and CDR2 is SMNVEV. The V and J segments used are TRBV27 and TRBJ1-1, with a tentative D gene TRBD1 over 5 matching bases. The sequencing input was peripheral blood. This clonotype originated in a man older than 75 with active or convalescent COVID-19. The CDR3 protein sequence reads: CASIRGNTEAFF. The nucleotide sequence is given as TGTGCCAGCATTAGGGGGAACACTGAAGCTTTCTTT.